This T cell receptor (beta chain) was sequenced for a study of T-cell memory formation after mild COVID-19 (dated by TCRdb to about 2021). In the study overall: TCR sequence clusters from the two donors were largely donor specific. Two young, previously healthy adult volunteers made up the cohort, one male and one female. In two donors, T-cell clones that expanded and contracted after mild COVID-19 were followed by sequencing TCRalpha and TCRbeta repertoires longitudinally.

The data were produced on an Illumina NovaSeq 6000. TCRalpha and TCRbeta cDNA libraries were built by 5'RACE with constant-segment primers, adding sample barcodes and unique molecular identifiers. Trizol reagent was used to extract RNA from every sample. Libraries were amplified in two PCR steps, with a second sample barcode and Illumina TruSeq adapters added in the second step. The libraries were sequenced on an Illumina NovaSeq using 2 x 150 bp paired-end reads. Processing in the source paper ran as follows. Demultiplexing of reads and collapsing into UMI-guided consensus sequences were performed with migec v1.2.7. Using mixcr v2.1.11, UMI consensuses were aligned to TRA and TRB V and J templates and then assembled into clonotypes. Expanded or contracted clonotypes were those called significant by both edgeR and NoisET, with noise models trained on biological replicates. For edgeR calls, the thresholds were a false discovery rate-adjusted p below 0.01 and a log2 fold-change of 1. As an exploratory analysis of dynamics, PCA with hierarchical clustering was applied to max-normalized trajectories of the 1000 most abundant clonotypes. Separately sequenced CD4+ and CD8+ repertoires were used to assign a CD4 or CD8 phenotype to each responding clone. TCRdb reran the public reads through fastp at Q25 and MiXCR, keeping productive beta chains. Rows are unified per CDR3 protein, each entry keeping the most common DNA and genes. These V and J calls are TCRdb output, not the study's own analysis. For this sample the table gives hundreds of thousands of distinct CDR3 sequences, of which roughly 17% were detected only once. The ten largest clones add up to 20% to 25% of the sample.

Ficoll-Paque density gradient centrifugation was the method used to isolate PBMCs. This clonotype came up a few times. Its target antigen remains unknown. No qualities accompany the bases; no much larger clone lies one base away. Study-level results and caveats: Contracting CD4+ clones turned up mainly in the CM and EM memory subsets, whereas EMRA was where CD8+ clones were enriched. Clones that contracted from day 15 to 85 showed balanced CD4/CD8 phenotypes, whereas a second wave of clones that expanded from day 15 to 37 leaned towards CD4+. The detection of some responding clones in pre-infection memory suggests that pre-existing cross-reactive memory T cells joined the SARS-CoV-2 response. The second-wave clones that peaked on day 37 were not confirmed to be SARS-CoV-2 specific. Only a couple of mild cases were covered by the study, and larger cohorts that include severe cases with pre-infection samples were considered necessary.

Trimming removed 0 bases from V and 2 bases from J, leaving 10 bases between the germline ends. CDR1 is given as SGHRS and CDR2 as YFSETQ, both from the germline V gene. The CDR3 numbers 15 residues from cysteine through phenylalanine. The read is trimmed to its CDR3 DNA, 45 bases read in frame from base 1. The V and J segments used are TRBV5-1 and TRBJ2-3; TRBD1 is a weak D gene call, 6 bases matching. The sample taken for sequencing was PBMCs or a T cell subset sorted from them (not recorded which). The receptor's source is a man aged 18 to 29 who had mild COVID-19 (a few samples of this study predate the infection). The sample titles of this study are shuffled in the database, so cell type and time point are left out; the donor was told from shared clones. The bases read TGCGCCAGCAGCTTGGCAGTGGGACACACAGATACGCAGTATTTT. Its protein reads: CASSLAVGHTDTQYF.